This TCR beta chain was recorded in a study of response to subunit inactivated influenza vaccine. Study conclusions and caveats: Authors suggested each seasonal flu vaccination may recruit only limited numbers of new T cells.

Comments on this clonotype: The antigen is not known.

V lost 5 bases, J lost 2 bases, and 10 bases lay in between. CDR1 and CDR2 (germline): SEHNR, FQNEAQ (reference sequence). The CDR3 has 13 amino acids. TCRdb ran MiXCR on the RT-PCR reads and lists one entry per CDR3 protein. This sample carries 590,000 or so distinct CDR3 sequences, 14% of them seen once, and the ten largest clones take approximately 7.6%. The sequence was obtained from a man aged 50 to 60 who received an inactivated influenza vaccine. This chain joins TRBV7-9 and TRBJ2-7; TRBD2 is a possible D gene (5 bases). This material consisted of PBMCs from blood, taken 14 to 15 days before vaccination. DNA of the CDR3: TGTGCCAGCAGCGCGTCGGGGACCTACGAGCAGTACTTC. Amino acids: CASSASGTYEQYF.